This T cell receptor (beta chain) was identified in a study of cytomegalovirus exposure and HLA in healthy donors. Profiled with immunoSEQ multiplex PCR; TCRdb holds only in-frame clones, not every one. Among approximately 200,000 clones listed, just over 90% were seen once. Trimming took off 9 bases at V and 1 base at J, with 15 bases between the two ends. The germline gives CDR1 WSHSY, CDR2 SAAADI. CDR3 size: 14 residues. Whole-study results and caveats: Under in vitro conditions, a few CMV-associated chains were confirmed as specific for CMV antigens.

About this clone itself: No antigen is known for it.

Sample: PBMCs. The sequence derives from a woman between 18 and 30 years old in good health and CMV-seronegative. The chain couples TRBV10-2 to TRBJ1-1; weak D call: TRBD1 (5 bases). CDR3 DNA: TGCGCCAGTTTGACCGGGGGAGGGAACACTGAAGCTTTCTTT. It codes for CASLTGGGNTEAFF.